The subject of this entry is one T cell receptor beta chain. Its antigen is not yet known. No base qualities exist here, and no much larger clone lies one base off it. Trimming costs V 2 bases and J 7 bases, and their ends lie 14 bases apart. CDR1 and CDR2, looked up from the germline V gene (reference sequence), are SEHNR and FQNEAQ. Reading from cysteine to phenylalanine, the CDR3 counts 14 amino acids. Only CDR3 DNA remains: 42 bases, in frame from the first base. The sample originates from a study of OX40 agonist ivuxolimab in advanced cancers. A note on the overall study: Ivuxolimab was a fully human IgG2 agonistic monoclonal antibody targeting the costimulatory receptor OX40 (CD134). Of the roughly 51 patients in dose escalation, around 19 had hepatocellular carcinoma, some 15 had melanoma, 9 had renal cell carcinoma and 9 had head and neck cancer. In the dose-escalation cohort, more than 75% of patients were male, and the mean age was approximately 60 years, with a range of about 23 to 85. Patients were allowed to have had prior anti-PD-1, anti-PD-L1 or anti-CTLA-4 therapy, and approximately 40% of the dose-escalation patients had previously received checkpoint inhibitors. Intravenous ivuxolimab was administered to patients every 2 weeks at six dose levels: 0.01, 0.1, 0.3, 1.5, 3 and 10 mg/kg. Partial responses occurred in three dose-escalation patients, of whom one had hepatocellular carcinoma and two had cutaneous melanoma. The paper covers the monotherapy dose-escalation part of the phase I ivuxolimab trial, which included N = 52 patients. The purpose of peripheral TCRbeta sequencing was to test whether ivuxolimab changed TCR sequence diversity and led to clonal T-cell expansion.

For sequencing of the TCRbeta CDR3 region, genomic DNA was extracted from the sorted cells. The immunoSEQ Assay was used to sequence the TCRbeta CDR3 regions. The table was pulled from immuneACCESS by TCRdb, which kept in-frame rearrangements only. Such tables lose some clones; where checked, under half of the loss comes from unresolved V genes, and the rest has no known cause. The sample data list 50,000 to 65,000 clones, and roughly 88% of these were observed just once. The ten biggest clones cover roughly an eighth of the sample. Here is what the overall study found, with its caveats: In the 0.1-3.0 mg/kg groups, partial responders had among the lowest normalized peripheral clonal expansion, particularly in CD8+ T cells. Low levels of normalized T-cell clonal expansion were also seen in some nonresponding patients. On average, CD8+ T cells showed more expanded clones than CD4+ T cells after ivuxolimab. At doses from 0.1 to 3.0 mg/kg, clonal expansion was seen in both CD4+ and CD8+ blood T cells between baseline and week 6. Antigen specificity was not determined for the clonally expanded peripheral T cells.

Patients with autoimmune disease history or receiving systemic immunosuppression were excluded from the trial. Peripheral blood for TCR sequencing was drawn from every dose cohort at baseline, at cycle 4 day 1 and at cycle 7 day 1. Samples were obtained from an open-label, multicenter, first-in-human phase I dose-escalation trial of ivuxolimab. Adults with locally advanced or metastatic melanoma, renal cell, hepatocellular, or head and neck squamous cell carcinoma were enrolled in the trial. Before TCR sequencing, CD4+ T cells and CD8+ T cells from peripheral blood were sorted into separate populations.

The chain links TRBV7-9 with TRBJ1-1, and TRBD1 may be the D gene, going by 5 matching bases. The sequence was collected from an adult with an advanced solid tumor such as melanoma, head and neck, liver or kidney cancer. The input for sequencing was CD4+ or CD8+ T cells sorted from blood, taken in a trial of the OX40 agonist ivuxolimab. The CDR3 reads CASSLLEGDGEAFF. The nucleotides read TGTGCCAGCAGCTTACTCGAAGGGGACGGTGAAGCTTTCTTT.